What follows are 31 T cell receptor beta chains derived from one specimen sequenced in a study of T cell clones after liver transplantation. Profiled with immunoSEQ multiplex PCR; TCRdb holds only in-frame clones, not every one. The sample holds around 20,000 clones, 75% to 90% seen once. The source was CD8+ T cells from blood, collected before liver transplant. These receptors were collected from a human donor who received a liver transplant.

This clone appeared a single time. The chain is built from TRBV19 and TRBJ2-7; 8 nucleotides match TRBD1. Germline-derived CDR1 and CDR2 are LNHDA and SQIVND (reference sequence). The J segment lost 3 bases and the V segment lost 4 bases, leaving 8 bases of the junction unmatched. The CDR3 contains 15 residues. CDR3 bases: TGTGCCAGTAGTAGAGACAGGGGCTTAAACTACGAGCAGTACTTC. Amino acids: CASSRDRGLNYEQYF.

This chain links TRBV28 with TRBJ2-7; D unclear. The V end was cut by 2 bases, the J end by 0 bases, with 5 bases between. The germline V gene encodes CDR1 MDHEN and CDR2 SYDVKM. The CDR3 sequence is 13 residues long. CDR3 bases: TGTGCCAGCAGTTTAACAGTCTCCTACGAGCAGTACTTC. Translating it yields CASSLTVSYEQYF.

The V gene is TRBV9, the J gene TRBJ2-3, with TRBD1 as a possible D gene (6 bases). V was pared by 6 bases and J by 1 base, with 12 bases between. This CDR3 contains 14 residues. CDR1 and CDR2 from the germline V gene are SGDLS and YYNGEE. The CDR3 DNA is TGTGCCAGCAACCCCTGGACAGGCACAGATACGCAGTATTTT. This gives the protein CASNPWTGTDTQYF.

Comments on this clone: A read error may produce the germline difference seen at one junction end. The chain carries TRBV6-4 and TRBJ1-1; no clear D gene. Germline V gene lookup returns CDR1 MRHNA and CDR2 SNTAGT. This CDR3 has 13 residues. The CDR3 coding sequence is TGTGCCGGCAGTGACCTACGGGCCGCTGAAGCTTTCTTT. Amino acid sequence: CAGSDLRAAEAFF.

This rearrangement joins TRBV28 to TRBJ1-5, with no clear D. The germline V and J ends were trimmed by 2 bases and 7 bases, with 9 bases remaining between them. The CDR3 is made up of 13 amino acids. Germline CDR1 and CDR2: MDHEN and SYDVKM. DNA of the CDR3: TGTGCCAGCAGTTTAGGGAGTGGACAGCCCCAGCATTTT. It is translated as CASSLGSGQPQHF.

The table lists this clone with a few counts. The CDR3 region is CASSEDGDRGDEQYF. CDR3 coding DNA: TGTGCCAGCAGTGAAGATGGAGACAGGGGCGACGAGCAGTACTTC. This chain connects TRBV6-1 to TRBJ2-7; TRBD1 matches at 8 bases. CDR3 length equals 15 residues. The V gene's germline CDR1 is MNHNS and CDR2 SASEGT. V was pared by 1 base and J by 5 bases, with 7 bases of the junction left unmatched.

The CDR3: CASSYRGPAGYGYTF. The DNA of the CDR3 is TGTGCCAGCAGTTACCGGGGCCCCGCCGGCTATGGCTACACCTTC. The chain uses TRBV6-5 and TRBJ1-2; TRBD1 might be the D (5 bases). Trimming took 2 bases from V and 4 from J, leaving 14 bases between them. The germline gives CDR1 MNHEY, CDR2 SVGAGI. This CDR3 spans 15 amino acids.

The genes are TRBV28 and TRBJ2-5, with D tentatively TRBD2 (6 bases). The V gene lost 3 bases and the J gene lost 5 bases, with 16 bases spanning the gap. In germline, CDR1 is MDHEN, CDR2 SYDVKM. CDR3 length equals 15 residues. The CDR3 DNA sequence: TGTGCCAGCAGTTTTGGTCTAGGGGAGGTTGAGACCCAGTACTTC. It codes for CASSFGLGEVETQYF.

The J gene is TRBJ1-4, the V gene TRBV9; D gene ambiguous. The CDR3 runs to 15 residues. Germline V gene data show CDR1 as SGDLS and CDR2 as YYNGEE. Trimming shortened V by 2 bases and J by 7 bases, and 15 bases separated the two germline ends. Here the CDR3 reads CASSVGWRSSEKLFF. The CDR3 coding sequence is TGTGCCAGCAGCGTTGGGTGGAGGAGTAGTGAAAAACTGTTTTTT.

This clone has just one count. The chain recombines TRBV19 with TRBJ2-5; perhaps TRBD2 as D (6 bases). V lost 1 base to trimming and J lost 4 bases, with 7 bases between them. Germline V gene data show CDR1 as LNHDA and CDR2 as SQIVND (reference sequence). This CDR3 comprises 13 residues. The CDR3 region is CASSIVGGETQYF. The CDR3 DNA reads TGTGCCAGTAGTATAGTGGGGGGAGAGACCCAGTACTTC.

V gene TRBV29-1 combines with J gene TRBJ2-2, with D hard to call. The CDR3 runs 13 residues. CDR1 and CDR2 (germline): SQVTM, ANQGSEA. V lost 5 bases and J 6 bases, leaving 13 bases between the germline ends. CDR3 bases: TGCAGCGTTTTTGGTGAAAGGTCCGGGGAGCTGTTTTTT. The encoded protein is CSVFGERSGELFF.

Worth noting for this clone: The sample has other DNA sequences that encode this CDR3 too. The chain uses TRBV4-1 and TRBJ1-3; TRBD1 is a possible D gene (5 bases). Trimming took 4 bases from V and 0 from J, leaving 10 bases between them. Germline V CDR1 and CDR2: MGHRA, YSYEKL. This CDR3 region has 15 residues. CDR3 sequence (DNA): TGCGCCAGCAGCCTGGGGGGGAACTCTGGAAACACCATATATTTT. Its protein is CASSLGGNSGNTIYF.

The genes are TRBV5-1 and TRBJ2-7; D is tentatively TRBD1 or TRBD2 (6 bases each). The CDR3 covers 12 residues. The germline V gene encodes CDR1 SGHRS and CDR2 YFSETQ. V shed 4 bases and J shed 2 bases, with 7 bases lying between them. Here the CDR3 DNA reads TGCGCCAGCAGCGGGGGGCCCTACGAGCAGTACTTC. It yields the protein CASSGGPYEQYF.

This clone was recorded once. One end of the junction is discordant with germline, which a read error may explain. The rearrangement uses TRBV27 and TRBJ1-1; D call uncertain. The CDR3 is made up of 15 amino acids. Germline loops: CDR1 MNHEY, CDR2 SMNVEV (reference sequence). The CDR3 DNA is TGTGCCAGCAGTCTAAACACGAACCGCCACACTGCAGCTTTCTTT. Protein: CASSLNTNRHTAAFF.

The CDR3 DNA reads as TGTGCCAGCAGCTCCTCCCGGGACGGATGGCAAGAAGGCTACACCTTC. Amino acid sequence: CASSSSRDGWQEGYTF. The chain has TRBV7-9 and TRBJ1-2; possible D gene TRBD1, 5 bases. The ends were cut back, 4 bases at V and 8 bases at J, with 23 bases in the middle. This CDR3 contains 16 residues. The germline CDR1 and CDR2 sequences are SEHNR and FQNEAQ (reference sequence).

J is TRBJ1-1 and V is TRBV5-1, with D uncertain. Deletions cut 0 bases from V and 1 base from J, with 7 bases between. CDR1 is SGHRS, CDR2 YFSETQ, per germline. This CDR3 contains 14 residues. The CDR3 sequence: CASSLVARNTEAFF. The CDR3 DNA sequence: TGCGCCAGCAGCTTGGTTGCGCGGAACACTGAAGCTTTCTTT.

The rearrangement joins TRBV27 to TRBJ2-1; 8 bases agree with TRBD2. The J segment lost 9 bases and the V segment lost 5 bases, leaving 9 bases of the junction unmatched. The CDR3 loop spans 14 amino acids. Germline assignment: CDR1 MNHEY and CDR2 SMNVEV (reference sequence). As DNA, the CDR3 is TGTGCCAGCAGTACCCCGGGACTAGTCGGTGAGCAGTTCTTC. Translating it yields CASSTPGLVGEQFF.

This clone is a singleton in its sample. CDR3 region: CASSPGDFSNQPQHF. The CDR3, as DNA: TGTGCCAGCAGTCCAGGGGACTTTAGCAATCAGCCCCAGCATTTT. The chain combines TRBV28 with TRBJ1-5, with D maybe TRBD1 (6 bases). The CDR3 has 15 amino acids. Trimming left V 5 bases short and J 0 bases short, with 11 bases between. CDR1 is MDHEN and CDR2 is SYDVKM in the germline V gene.

This chain joins TRBV5-6 and TRBJ1-1; D is unresolved. The germline gives CDR1 SGHDT, CDR2 YYEEEE. Trimming cost V 2 bases and J 6 bases, with 5 bases left between them. The CDR3 totals 11 residues. CDR3 DNA: TGTGCCAGCAGCTTTAGTGCTGAAGCTTTCTTT. Translation gives CASSFSAEAFF.

This clone was seen more than once but under ten times. This rearrangement joins TRBV28 to TRBJ2-3; the match to TRBD2 covers 9 bases. This CDR3 has 15 amino acids. Germline CDR1 reads MDHEN; CDR2 reads SYDVKM. Losses at the gene ends were 7 bases for V and 6 bases for J; bases not matched to a gene: 11. DNA for the CDR3: TGTGCCAGCAACACCGGACGCGGGAGGGGGGATACGCAGTATTTT. This gives the protein CASNTGRGRGDTQYF.

This chain joins TRBV27 and TRBJ2-3; possible D gene TRBD2, 5 bases. This CDR3 region has 13 residues. Per germline, CDR1 MNHEY and CDR2 SMNVEV (reference sequence). Trimming left V 3 bases short and J 2 bases short, with 6 bases between. CDR3 in DNA: TGTGCCAGCAGTTTTGACTACACAGATACGCAGTATTTT. Translated, it gives CASSFDYTDTQYF.

This clone was detected a few times. The J gene is TRBJ2-7, the V gene TRBV13, with D perhaps matching TRBD1 (6 bases). V was shortened by 3 bases and J by 7 bases, with 10 bases between the two germline ends. The V gene's germline CDR1 is PRHDT and CDR2 FYEKMQ (reference sequence). CDR3 length: 12 residues. In DNA form, the CDR3 reads TGTGCCAGCAGCTTTTCGAGGGGGGAGCAGTACTTC. It specifies CASSFSRGEQYF. The whole variable domain, filled in from reference TRBV13 and TRBJ2-7, reads AAGVIQSPRHLIKEKRETATLKCYPIPRHDTVYWYQQGPGQDPQFLISFYEKMQSDKGSIPDRFSAQQFSDYHSELNMSSLELGDSALYFCASSFSRGEQYFGPGTRLTVT.

This chain links TRBV4-1 with TRBJ2-1; TRBD2 aligns across 8 bases. This CDR3 region has 13 residues. Germline CDR1 is MGHRA and CDR2 is YSYEKL. Trimming at V came to 1 base and at J to 9 bases, leaving 2 bases not matched to a gene. The CDR3 loop is CASSQGLAGEQFF. The CDR3 DNA reads as TGCGCCAGCAGCCAAGGGCTAGCGGGTGAGCAGTTCTTC.

The chain joins TRBV29-1 to TRBJ2-3; D may be TRBD2 (6 bases). Trimming left V 7 bases short and J 0 bases short, with 11 bases between. The germline gives CDR1 SQVTM, CDR2 ANQGSEA. This CDR3 comprises 13 residues. CDR3 in DNA: TGCAGCGAATCTAGCGCCAGCACAGATACGCAGTATTTT. Translating gives CSESSASTDTQYF.

V and J are TRBV7-6 and TRBJ1-5; no firm D call. This CDR3 is built from 13 residues. The germline V and J ends were trimmed by 5 bases and 2 bases, with 7 bases remaining between them. The germline V gene encodes CDR1 SGHVS and CDR2 FNYEAQ. The CDR3: CASSRSGNQPQHF. DNA of the CDR3: TGTGCCAGCAGCCGATCCGGCAATCAGCCCCAGCATTTT.

This chain joins TRBV21-1 and TRBJ1-1. TRBV21-1 is reported as a pseudogene. This CDR3 comprises 13 residues. The CDR3 spells CASSARLNTEAFF. The CDR3 DNA reads as TGTGCCAGCAGCGCTAGACTGAACACTGAAGCTTTCTTT.

The chain joins TRBV27 to TRBJ2-2, with 10 bases matching TRBD2. J lost 7 bases, V lost 3 bases, and 5 bases had no gene match. The CDR3 runs to 15 residues. Germline loops: CDR1 MNHEY, CDR2 SMNVEV (reference sequence). The CDR3 sequence: CASSFLAGEGGELFF. CDR3 nucleotide sequence: TGTGCCAGCAGTTTCCTAGCGGGAGAAGGCGGGGAGCTGTTTTTT.

The rearrangement uses TRBV27 and TRBJ2-1, with a weak D call TRBD2 (5 bases). V was cut by 2 bases and J by 0 bases, with 11 bases left in between. Per the germline V gene, CDR1 is MNHEY and CDR2 is SMNVEV (reference sequence). The CDR3 sequence is 16 residues long. The DNA for the CDR3 is TGTGCCAGCAGTTTAGGGCGGGTGGGCTCCTACAATGAGCAGTTCTTC. Residues: CASSLGRVGSYNEQFF.

V usage is TRBV27 and J usage is TRBJ2-1, with 13 bases aligning to TRBD2. The CDR3 is 14 residues long. Germline CDR1 MNHEY, CDR2 SMNVEV (reference sequence). After removal of 6 bases from V and 7 bases from J, the junction contained 3 bases not matched to a gene. Here the CDR3 reads CASRRTSGRNEQFF. The DNA of the CDR3 is TGTGCCAGCAGGCGGACTAGCGGGAGAAATGAGCAGTTCTTC.

This rearrangement joins TRBV9 to TRBJ1-2; D is possibly TRBD1 (6 bases). V gave up 0 bases and J gave up 6 bases, with 9 bases separating them. Germline CDR1 is SGDLS and CDR2 is YYNGEE. This CDR3 has 13 amino acids. CDR3 amino acids: CASSVVTGNGYTF. Here the CDR3 DNA reads TGTGCCAGCAGCGTAGTAACAGGGAATGGCTACACCTTC.

The V call is TRBV11-3, the J call TRBJ2-2, with TRBD2 matching 13 bases. Per the germline V gene, CDR1 is SGHNT and CDR2 is YENEEA. The CDR3 runs 16 residues. V was pared by 4 bases and J by 4 bases, with 3 bases of the junction left unmatched. DNA for the CDR3: TGTGCCAGCAGCTCGGGACTAGCGGGACGCACCGGGGAGCTGTTTTTT. Residues: CASSSGLAGRTGELFF.